The 13 T cell receptor beta chains given below trace back to one sample, sequenced in a study of T cells in tuberculosis. The table came from immunoSEQ multiplex PCR; TCRdb's copy has only in-frame clones and leaves some out. The sample records 20,000 to 25,000 clones, approximately 90% being singletons. Source material: PBMCs. The receptors derive from a donor between 10 and 35 years old with latent tuberculosis or without tuberculosis infection. Some clones in this sample may be carry-over from other donors' samples.

V and J are TRBV5-1 and TRBJ1-2; 8 nucleotides line up with TRBD1. Germline V CDR1 and CDR2: SGHRS, YFSETQ. The CDR3 extends over 13 amino acids. J was trimmed by 7 bases and V by 1 base; bases with no gene match: 3. In DNA, the CDR3 is TGCGCCAGCAGCTTGCAGGGGGCTGTTGGCTACACCTTC. Its protein is CASSLQGAVGYTF.

The V call is TRBV6-1, the J call TRBJ2-7; perhaps TRBD2 as D (5 bases). Germline CDR1 and CDR2: MNHNS and SASEGT. This CDR3 region has 14 residues. Deletions cut 4 bases from V and 3 bases from J, with 13 bases between. CDR3 protein: CASSGGLINYEQYF. In DNA form, the CDR3 reads TGTGCCAGCAGTGGCGGACTTATTAACTACGAGCAGTACTTC.

The chain links TRBV7-9 to TRBJ2-6; TRBD1 agrees at 8 bases. Germline CDR1 reads SEHNR; CDR2 reads FQNEAQ (reference sequence). The CDR3 totals 17 residues. V shed 11 bases, J shed 2 bases, and the junction held 14 bases outside the gene matches. As DNA, the CDR3 is TGTGCCGCGGAGGGACAGGCACCTATAGCTGGGGCCAACGTCCTGACTTTC. Protein sequence: CAAEGQAPIAGANVLTF.

The chain has TRBV19 and TRBJ2-3; 7 bases agree with TRBD1. Looked up from germline, CDR1 is LNHDA and CDR2 is SQIVND (reference sequence). V was pared by 4 bases and J by 9 bases, with 7 bases of the junction left unmatched. This CDR3 spans 13 amino acids. CDR3 loop: CASSTRTGGTQYF. CDR3 DNA sequence: TGTGCCAGTAGTACCCGGACAGGCGGAACGCAGTATTTT.

This sequence joins TRBV15 and TRBJ2-7, with D tentatively TRBD1 (6 bases). Germline loops: CDR1 LNHNV, CDR2 YYDKDF (reference sequence). The CDR3 sequence is 14 residues long. Trimming stripped 2 bases from V and 9 bases from J, with 17 bases between. The CDR3 loop reads CATSRHSSQGRQYF. The CDR3 region has the DNA TGTGCCACCAGCAGACACTCATCACAGGGTAGGCAGTACTTC.

The chain uses TRBV13 and TRBJ2-1; no clear D gene. The CDR3 is 14 residues long. V lost 0 bases and J 1 base, leaving 4 bases between the germline ends. CDR1 is PRHDT, CDR2 FYEKMQ, per germline (reference sequence). The chain's CDR3 is CASSLGSSYNEQFF. In DNA form, the CDR3 reads TGTGCCAGCAGCTTAGGCTCTTCCTACAATGAGCAGTTCTTC. Drawing the rest from reference TRBV13 and TRBJ2-1, the complete variable domain is AAGVIQSPRHLIKEKRETATLKCYPIPRHDTVYWYQQGPGQDPQFLISFYEKMQSDKGSIPDRFSAQQFSDYHSELNMSSLELGDSALYFCASSLGSSYNEQFFGPGTRLTVL.

The V and J genes are TRBV14 and TRBJ2-1; no definite D call. CDR1 SGHDN and CDR2 FVKESK come from the germline V gene. V dropped 0 bases and J dropped 10 bases, with 10 bases sitting between them. The CDR3 loop spans 13 amino acids. CDR3 sequence (DNA): TGTGCCAGCAGCCAAGACATCGTCGGGGAGCAGTTCTTC. Translating gives CASSQDIVGEQFF. Together with reference TRBV14 and TRBJ2-1, the CDR3 gives the full variable domain: EAGVTQFPSHSVIEKGQTVTLRCDPISGHDNLYWYRRVMGKEIKFLLHFVKESKQDESGMPNNRFLAERTGGTYSTLKVQPAELEDSGVYFCASSQDIVGEQFFGPGTRLTVL.

The chain employs TRBV6-1 and TRBJ2-7, with 9 bases lining up with TRBD2. CDR3 size: 16 residues. V shed 0 bases, J shed 4 bases, and the junction held 7 bases outside the gene matches. CDR1 MNHNS and CDR2 SASEGT come from the germline V gene. CDR3: CASSEARGGLMYEQYF. The DNA of the CDR3 is TGTGCCAGCAGTGAAGCGCGGGGGGGTTTGATGTACGAGCAGTACTTC.

The chain recombines TRBV29-1 with TRBJ2-5; TRBD1 aligns across 9 bases. This CDR3 spans 15 amino acids. Per the germline V gene, CDR1 is SQVTM and CDR2 is ANQGSEA. Trimming at V came to 5 bases and at J to 7 bases, leaving 14 bases not matched to a gene. CDR3 sequence: CSVQGRRQGEGTQYF. As DNA, the CDR3 is TGCAGCGTTCAAGGGAGGAGACAGGGGGAGGGGACCCAGTACTTC.

The rearrangement joins TRBV6-1 to TRBJ1-1, with 8 bases matching TRBD1. The V gene's germline CDR1 is MNHNS and CDR2 SASEGT. The CDR3 runs to 14 residues. V was pared by 6 bases and J by 7 bases, with 10 bases of the junction left unmatched. CDR3 nucleotides: TGTGCCAGCAGCGCGGACAGGGTTTCATTTGAAGCTTTCTTT. Translation: CASSADRVSFEAFF.

This chain uses TRBV6-1 with TRBJ2-1; D not resolved. From germline, CDR1 is MNHNS and CDR2 SASEGT. Trimming took 1 base from V and 13 from J, leaving 8 bases between them. This CDR3 region has 11 residues. The CDR3 DNA is TGTGCCAGCAGTGAAGAAACTATACAGTTCTTC. It translates to CASSEETIQFF.

The chain is built from TRBV5-6 and TRBJ1-2, with D maybe TRBD1 (6 bases). Germline loops: CDR1 SGHDT, CDR2 YYEEEE. The CDR3 runs 16 residues. V was cut by 5 bases and J by 3 bases, with 20 bases left in between. CDR3 amino acids: CASRPAERTAYYGYTF. CDR3 nucleotide sequence: TGTGCCAGCAGGCCTGCGGAAAGGACAGCTTACTATGGCTACACCTTC. Full variable domain (rest looked up from reference TRBV5-6 and TRBJ1-2): DAGVTQSPTHLIKTRGQQVTLRCSPKSGHDTVSWYQQALGQGPQFIFQYYEEEERQRGNFPDRFSGHQFPNYSSELNVNALLLGDSALYLCASRPAERTAYYGYTFGSGTRLTVV.

DNA of the CDR3: TGTGCCATCAGTGATACCTTAGGACTGTCGGGGGCCAACGTCCTGACTTTC. Translated, it gives CAISDTLGLSGANVLTF. The chain combines TRBV10-3 with TRBJ2-6, with D possibly matching TRBD2 (5 bases). This CDR3 is 17 amino acids long. Trimming pared 3 bases from V and 4 bases from J, leaving 16 bases between. Per the germline V gene, CDR1 is ENHRY and CDR2 is SYGVKD.